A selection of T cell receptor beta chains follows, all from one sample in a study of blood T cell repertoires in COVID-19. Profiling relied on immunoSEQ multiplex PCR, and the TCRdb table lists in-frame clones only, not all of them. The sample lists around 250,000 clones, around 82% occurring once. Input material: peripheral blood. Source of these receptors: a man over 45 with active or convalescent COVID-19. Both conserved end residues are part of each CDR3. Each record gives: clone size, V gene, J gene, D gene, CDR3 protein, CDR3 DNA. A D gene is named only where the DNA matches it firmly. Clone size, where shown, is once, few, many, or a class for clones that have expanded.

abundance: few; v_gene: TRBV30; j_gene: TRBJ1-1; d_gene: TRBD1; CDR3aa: CACDRDQRTEAFF; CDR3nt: TGTGCCTGTGACAGGGACCAGCGGACTGAAGCTTTCTTT
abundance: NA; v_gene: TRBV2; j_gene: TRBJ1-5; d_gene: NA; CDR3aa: CASNPSYSNQPQHF; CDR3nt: TGTGCCAGCAACCCTTCCTATAGCAATCAGCCCCAGCATTTT
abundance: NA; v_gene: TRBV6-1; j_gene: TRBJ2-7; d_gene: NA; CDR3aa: CASSEGAGRYEQYF; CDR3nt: TGTGCCAGCAGTGAAGGGGCAGGGCGCTACGAGCAGTACTTC
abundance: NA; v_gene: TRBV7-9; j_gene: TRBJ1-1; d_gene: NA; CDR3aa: CASSQSDRSAFF; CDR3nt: TGTGCCAGCAGCCAATCTGACAGGTCAGCTTTCTTT
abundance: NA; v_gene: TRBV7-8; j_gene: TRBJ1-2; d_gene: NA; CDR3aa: CASSSADPGLYGYTF; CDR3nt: TGTGCCAGCAGCTCTGCGGACCCGGGATTATATGGCTACACCTTC
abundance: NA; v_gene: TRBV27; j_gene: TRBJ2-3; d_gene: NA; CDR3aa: CASSLEAGSLTDTQYF; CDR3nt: TGTGCCAGCAGTTTAGAAGCGGGCTCTCTCACAGATACGCAGTATTTT
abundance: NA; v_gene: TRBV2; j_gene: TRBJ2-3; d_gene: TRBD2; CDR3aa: CASSEGRLAGGPDTQYF; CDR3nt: TGTGCCAGCAGTGAGGGGAGACTAGCGGGGGGACCAGATACGCAGTATTTT
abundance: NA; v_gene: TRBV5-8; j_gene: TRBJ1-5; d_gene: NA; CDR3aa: CASSSTRASNQPQHF; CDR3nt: TGTGCCAGCAGTTCCACGAGGGCAAGCAATCAGCCCCAGCATTTT
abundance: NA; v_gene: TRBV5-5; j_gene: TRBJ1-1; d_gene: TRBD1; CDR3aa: CASSSTTGGRTEAFF; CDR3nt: TGTGCCAGCAGTTCGACCACAGGGGGCAGGACTGAAGCTTTCTTT
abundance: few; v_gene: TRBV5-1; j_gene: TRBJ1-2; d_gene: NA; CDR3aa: CASSPMGGYGYTF; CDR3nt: TGCGCCAGCAGCCCGATGGGAGGCTATGGCTACACCTTC
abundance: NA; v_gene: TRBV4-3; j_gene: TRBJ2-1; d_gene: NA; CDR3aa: CASSQDVASYNEQFF; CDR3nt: TGCGCCAGCAGCCAAGACGTGGCTTCGTACAATGAGCAGTTCTTC
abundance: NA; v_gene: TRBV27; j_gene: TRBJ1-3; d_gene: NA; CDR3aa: CASRRQAGNTIYF; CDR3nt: TGTGCCAGCAGGCGACAGGCGGGAAACACCATATATTTT
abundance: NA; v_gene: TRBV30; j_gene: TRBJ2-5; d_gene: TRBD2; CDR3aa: CAWGGGERETQYF; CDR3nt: TGTGCCTGGGGCGGGGGGGAGAGAGAGACCCAGTACTTC
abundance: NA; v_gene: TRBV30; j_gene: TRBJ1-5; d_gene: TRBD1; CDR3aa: CAWSTFPGQFNQPQHF; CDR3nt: TGTGCCTGGAGTACCTTTCCGGGACAGTTCAATCAGCCCCAGCATTTT
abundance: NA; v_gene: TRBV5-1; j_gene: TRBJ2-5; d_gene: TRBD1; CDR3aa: CASSSGTGTETQYF; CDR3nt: TGCGCCAGCAGTTCTGGGACAGGGACGGAGACCCAGTACTTC
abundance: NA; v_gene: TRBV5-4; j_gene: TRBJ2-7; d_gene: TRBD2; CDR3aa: CASSLGVAGRDEQYF; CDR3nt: TGTGCCAGCAGCTTGGGAGTAGCGGGGAGGGACGAGCAGTACTTC
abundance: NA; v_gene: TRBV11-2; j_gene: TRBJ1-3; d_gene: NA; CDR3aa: CASSLFGGNTIYF; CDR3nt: TGTGCCAGCAGCTTGTTTGGCGGAAACACCATATATTTT
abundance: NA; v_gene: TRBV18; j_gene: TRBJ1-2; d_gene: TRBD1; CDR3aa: CASSVDRDLLGYTF; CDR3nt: TGTGCCAGCTCCGTCGACAGGGACCTTCTTGGCTACACCTTC
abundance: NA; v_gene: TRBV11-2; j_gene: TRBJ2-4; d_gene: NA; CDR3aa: CASSIVTREKNIQYF; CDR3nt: TGTGCCAGCAGCATTGTTACCCGGGAAAAAAACATTCAGTACTTC
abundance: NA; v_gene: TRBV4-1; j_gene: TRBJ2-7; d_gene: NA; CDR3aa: CASSQVRMTWSRHEQYF; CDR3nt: TGCGCCAGCAGCCAAGTTCGCATGACCTGGAGCAGACACGAGCAGTACTTC
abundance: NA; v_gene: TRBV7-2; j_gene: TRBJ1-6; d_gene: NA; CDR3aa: CASSLARAGPNSPLHF; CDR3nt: TGTGCCAGCAGCTTAGCGCGGGCAGGACCTAATTCACCCCTCCACTTT
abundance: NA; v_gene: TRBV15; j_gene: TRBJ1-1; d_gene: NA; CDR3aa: CATSRDLAGVGTEAFF; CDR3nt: TGTGCCACCAGCAGAGATCTTGCAGGGGTTGGCACTGAAGCTTTCTTT
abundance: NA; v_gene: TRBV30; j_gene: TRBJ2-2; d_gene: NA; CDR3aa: CAWSTSLVTGELFF; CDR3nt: TGTGCCTGGAGTACGAGCCTCGTCACCGGGGAGCTGTTTTTT
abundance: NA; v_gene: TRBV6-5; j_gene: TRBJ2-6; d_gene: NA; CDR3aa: CASIGGRSGANVLTF; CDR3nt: TGTGCCAGCATTGGGGGGAGATCTGGGGCCAACGTCCTGACTTTC
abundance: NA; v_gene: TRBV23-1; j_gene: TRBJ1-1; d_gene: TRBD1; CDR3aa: CASTAAGTGGPVRAEAFF; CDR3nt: TGCGCCAGCACAGCGGCCGGGACAGGAGGACCGGTTCGGGCTGAAGCTTTCTTT
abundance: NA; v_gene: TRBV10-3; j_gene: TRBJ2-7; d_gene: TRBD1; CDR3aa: CAVGQGYEQYF; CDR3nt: TGTGCCGTAGGACAGGGATACGAGCAGTACTTC
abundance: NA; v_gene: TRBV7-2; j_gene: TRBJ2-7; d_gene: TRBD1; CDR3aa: CASRPRTGGAGEQYF; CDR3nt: TGTGCCAGCAGGCCACGGACAGGGGGCGCAGGGGAGCAGTACTTC
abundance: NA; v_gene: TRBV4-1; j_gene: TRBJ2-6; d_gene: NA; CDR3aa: CASSQTVGGWGSGANVLTF; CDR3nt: TGCGCCAGCAGCCAAACCGTGGGGGGATGGGGCTCTGGGGCCAACGTCCTGACTTTC
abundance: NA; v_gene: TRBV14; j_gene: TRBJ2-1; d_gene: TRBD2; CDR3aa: CASSHPLSSGLNNEQFF; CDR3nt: TGTGCCAGCAGCCATCCCCTCTCTAGCGGTCTAAACAATGAGCAGTTCTTC
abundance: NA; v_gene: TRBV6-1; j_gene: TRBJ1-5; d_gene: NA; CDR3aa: CASSDRGLQPQHF; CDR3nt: TGTGCCAGCAGTGACAGGGGTCTCCAGCCCCAGCATTTT